This TCR beta chain came from a study of circulating and synovial CD4+ cells in juvenile arthritis. Turning to this clone: Its antigen is still unknown.

Findings of the study overall: Bulk blood CD4 samples held at least an order of magnitude more or fewer genomes than CPL. Vbeta family usage analysis did not detect the pathogenic-like versus bulk difference.

The CDR3 has 16 amino acids. J was trimmed by 0 bases and V by 5 bases; bases with no gene match: 7. Germline V lookup: CDR1 LNHDA, CDR2 SQIVND (reference sequence). Generated by immunoSEQ multiplex PCR, the TCRdb table keeps only in-frame clones and is missing some. The repertoire holds about 33,000 clones, with about 95% as singletons. The sequencing sample was made of CD4+ T cells from blood. J is TRBJ1-2 and V is TRBV19, with 9 nucleotides matching TRBD1. This receptor was taken from a human donor with juvenile idiopathic arthritis. CDR3 in amino acids: CASSATGTGTNYGYTF. The CDR3 DNA sequence: TGTGCCAGTAGTGCCACCGGGACAGGGACTAACTATGGCTACACCTTC. The complete variable domain, with remaining parts taken from reference TRBV19 and TRBJ1-2, reads DGGITQSPKYLFRKEGQNVTLSCEQNLNHDAMYWYRQDPGQGLRLIYYSQIVNDFQKGDIAEGYSVSREKKESFPLTVTSAQKNPTAFYLCASSATGTGTNYGYTFGSGTRLTVV.